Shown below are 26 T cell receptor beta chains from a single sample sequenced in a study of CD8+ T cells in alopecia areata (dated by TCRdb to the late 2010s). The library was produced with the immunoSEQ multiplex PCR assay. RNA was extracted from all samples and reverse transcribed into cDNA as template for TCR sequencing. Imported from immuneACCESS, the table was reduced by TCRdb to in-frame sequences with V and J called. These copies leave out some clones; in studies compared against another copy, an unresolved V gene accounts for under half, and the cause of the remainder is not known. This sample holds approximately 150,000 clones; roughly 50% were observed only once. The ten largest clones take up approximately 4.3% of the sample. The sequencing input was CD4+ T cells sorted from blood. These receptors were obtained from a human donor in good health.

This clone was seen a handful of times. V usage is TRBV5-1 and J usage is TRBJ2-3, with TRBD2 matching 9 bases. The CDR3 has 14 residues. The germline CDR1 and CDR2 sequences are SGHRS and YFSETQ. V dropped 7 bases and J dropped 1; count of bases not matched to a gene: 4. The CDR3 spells CASGVAGGTDTQYF. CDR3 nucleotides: TGCGCCAGCGGAGTAGCGGGAGGCACAGATACGCAGTATTTT.

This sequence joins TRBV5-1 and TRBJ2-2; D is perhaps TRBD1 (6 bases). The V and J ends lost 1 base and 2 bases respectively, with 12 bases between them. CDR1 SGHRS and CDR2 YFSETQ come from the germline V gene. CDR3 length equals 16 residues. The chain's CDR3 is CASSLLQGLNTGELFF. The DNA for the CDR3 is TGCGCCAGCAGCTTGCTACAGGGTTTAAACACCGGGGAGCTGTTTTTT.

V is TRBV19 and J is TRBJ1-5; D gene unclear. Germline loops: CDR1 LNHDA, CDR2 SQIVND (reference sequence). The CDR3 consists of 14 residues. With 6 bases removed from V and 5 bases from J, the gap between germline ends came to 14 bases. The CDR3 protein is CASRAPARDQPQHF. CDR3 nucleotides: TGTGCCAGTAGGGCACCAGCTCGCGATCAGCCCCAGCATTTT.

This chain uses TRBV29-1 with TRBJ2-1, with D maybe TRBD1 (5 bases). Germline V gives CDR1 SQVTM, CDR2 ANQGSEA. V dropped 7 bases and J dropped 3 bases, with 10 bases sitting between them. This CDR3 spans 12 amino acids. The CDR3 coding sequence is TGCAGCGCAGAAGACAGCTACAATGAGCAGTTCTTC. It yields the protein CSAEDSYNEQFF.

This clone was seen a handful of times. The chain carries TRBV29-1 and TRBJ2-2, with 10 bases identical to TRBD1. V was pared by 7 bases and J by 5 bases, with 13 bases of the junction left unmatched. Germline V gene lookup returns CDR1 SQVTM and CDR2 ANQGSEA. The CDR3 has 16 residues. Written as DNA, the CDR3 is TGCAGCGCCCTGTCCGGTGACAGGGGGCTTACCGGGGAGCTGTTTTTT. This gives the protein CSALSGDRGLTGELFF.

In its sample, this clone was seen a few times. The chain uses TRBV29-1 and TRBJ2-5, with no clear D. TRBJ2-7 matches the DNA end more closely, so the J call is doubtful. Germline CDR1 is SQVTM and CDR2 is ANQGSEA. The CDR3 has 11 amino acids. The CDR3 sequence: CSVAESSEQYF. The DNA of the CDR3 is TGCAGCGTTGCGGAATCCAGCGAGCAGTACTTC.

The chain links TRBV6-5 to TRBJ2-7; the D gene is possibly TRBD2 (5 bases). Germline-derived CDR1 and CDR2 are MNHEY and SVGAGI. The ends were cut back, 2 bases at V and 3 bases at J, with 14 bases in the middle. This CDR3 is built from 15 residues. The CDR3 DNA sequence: TGTGCCAGCAGTTACCACCGGACTGGCGGCTACGAGCAGTACTTC. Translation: CASSYHRTGGYEQYF.

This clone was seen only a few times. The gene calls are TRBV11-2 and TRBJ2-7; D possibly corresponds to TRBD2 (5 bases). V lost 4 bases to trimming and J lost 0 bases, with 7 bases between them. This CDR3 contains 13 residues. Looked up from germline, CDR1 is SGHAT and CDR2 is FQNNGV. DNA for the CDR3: TGTGCCAGCAGCTCGAGCGGCTCCTACGAGCAGTACTTC. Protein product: CASSSSGSYEQYF.

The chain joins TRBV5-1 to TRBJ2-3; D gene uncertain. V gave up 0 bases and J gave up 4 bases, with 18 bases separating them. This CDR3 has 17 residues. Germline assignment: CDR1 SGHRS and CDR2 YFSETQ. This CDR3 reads CASSLGAAVGSADTQYF. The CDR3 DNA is TGCGCCAGCAGCTTGGGGGCCGCTGTAGGCAGCGCAGATACGCAGTATTTT.

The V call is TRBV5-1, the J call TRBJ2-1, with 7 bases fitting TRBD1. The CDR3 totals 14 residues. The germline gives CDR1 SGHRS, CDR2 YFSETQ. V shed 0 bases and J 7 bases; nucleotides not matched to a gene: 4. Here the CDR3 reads CASSLAGTANEQFF. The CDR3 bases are TGCGCCAGCAGCTTGGCCGGGACAGCAAATGAGCAGTTCTTC.

CDR3 coding DNA: TGCAGCGTTGTTACTCGGCAGATAACAATGAACACTGAAGCTTTCTTT. Translating it yields CSVVTRQITMNTEAFF. The chain carries TRBV29-1 and TRBJ1-1, with unresolved D. The germline CDR1 and CDR2 sequences are SQVTM and ANQGSEA. V was shortened by 4 bases and J by 0 bases, with 18 bases between the two germline ends. This CDR3 comprises 16 residues.

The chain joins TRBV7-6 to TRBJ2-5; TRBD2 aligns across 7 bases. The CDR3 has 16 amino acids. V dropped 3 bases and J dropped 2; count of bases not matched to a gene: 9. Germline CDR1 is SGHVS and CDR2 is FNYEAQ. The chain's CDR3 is CASSFLAGVGQETQYF. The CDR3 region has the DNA TGTGCCAGCAGCTTCCTGGCGGGAGTCGGTCAAGAGACCCAGTACTTC.

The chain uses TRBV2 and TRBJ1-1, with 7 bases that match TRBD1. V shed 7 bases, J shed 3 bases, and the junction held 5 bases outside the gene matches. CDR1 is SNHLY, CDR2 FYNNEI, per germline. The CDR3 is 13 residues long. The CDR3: CASNGQGDTEAFF. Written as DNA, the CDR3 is TGTGCCAGCAACGGTCAGGGGGACACTGAAGCTTTCTTT. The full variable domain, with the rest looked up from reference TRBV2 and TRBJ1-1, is EPEVTQTPSHQVTQMGQEVILRCVPISNHLYFYWYRQILGQKVEFLVSFYNNEISEKSEIFDDQFSVERPDGSNFTLKIRSTKLEDSAMYFCASNGQGDTEAFFGQGTRLTVV.

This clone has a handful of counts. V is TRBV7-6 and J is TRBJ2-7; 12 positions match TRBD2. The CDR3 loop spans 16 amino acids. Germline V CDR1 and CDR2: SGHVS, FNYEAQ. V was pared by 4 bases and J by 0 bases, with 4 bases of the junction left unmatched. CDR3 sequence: CASSSLAGGPSYEQYF. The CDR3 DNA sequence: TGTGCCAGCAGCTCCCTAGCGGGAGGGCCCTCCTACGAGCAGTACTTC.

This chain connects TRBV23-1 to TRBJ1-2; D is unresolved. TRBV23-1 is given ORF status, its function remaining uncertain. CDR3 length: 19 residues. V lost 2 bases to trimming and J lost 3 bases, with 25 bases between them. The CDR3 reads CASSQISRNSYTGDYGYTF. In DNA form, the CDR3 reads TGCGCCAGCAGTCAAATTTCGCGAAACTCTTATACCGGGGACTATGGCTACACCTTC.

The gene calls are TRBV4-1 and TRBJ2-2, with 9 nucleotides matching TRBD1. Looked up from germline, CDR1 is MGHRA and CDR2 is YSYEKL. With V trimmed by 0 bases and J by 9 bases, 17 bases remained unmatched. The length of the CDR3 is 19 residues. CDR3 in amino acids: CASSQDRLEQGAVKRELFF. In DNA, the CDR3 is TGCGCCAGCAGCCAAGATCGGTTGGAACAGGGGGCCGTTAAACGGGAGCTGTTTTTT.

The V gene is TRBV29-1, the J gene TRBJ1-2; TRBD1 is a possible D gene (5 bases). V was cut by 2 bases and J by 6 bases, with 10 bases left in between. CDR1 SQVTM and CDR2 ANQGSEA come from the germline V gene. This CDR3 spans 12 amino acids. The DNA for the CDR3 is TGCAGCGTTGAACGTCGCAGGGATGGCTACACCTTC. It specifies CSVERRRDGYTF.

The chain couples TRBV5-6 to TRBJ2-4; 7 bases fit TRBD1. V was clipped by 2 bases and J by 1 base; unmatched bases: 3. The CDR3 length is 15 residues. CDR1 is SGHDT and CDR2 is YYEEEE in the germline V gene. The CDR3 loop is CASSFQGVAKNIQYF. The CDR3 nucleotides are TGTGCCAGCAGCTTCCAGGGGGTGGCCAAAAACATTCAGTACTTC.

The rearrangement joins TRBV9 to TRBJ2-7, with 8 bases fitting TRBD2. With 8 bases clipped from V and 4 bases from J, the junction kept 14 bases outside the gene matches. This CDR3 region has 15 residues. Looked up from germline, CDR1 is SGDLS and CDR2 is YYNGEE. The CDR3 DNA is TGTGCCAGACTACATGCCGGGACTAGGAGGTACGAGCAGTACTTC. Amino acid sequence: CARLHAGTRRYEQYF. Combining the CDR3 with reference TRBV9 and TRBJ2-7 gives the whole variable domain DSGVTQTPKHLITATGQRVTLRCSPRSGDLSVYWYQQSLDQGLQFLIQYYNGEERAKGNILERFSAQQFPDLHSELNLSSLELGDSALYFCARLHAGTRRYEQYFGPGTRLTVT.

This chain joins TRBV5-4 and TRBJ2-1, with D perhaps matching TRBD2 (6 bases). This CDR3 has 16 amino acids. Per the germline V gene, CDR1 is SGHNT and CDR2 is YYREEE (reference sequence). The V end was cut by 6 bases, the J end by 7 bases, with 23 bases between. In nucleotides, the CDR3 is TGTGCCAGCACTCCCAATAGCGGACGTGTCGTGAATGAGCAGTTCTTC. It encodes CASTPNSGRVVNEQFF. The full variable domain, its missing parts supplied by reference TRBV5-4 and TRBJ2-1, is ETGVTQSPTHLIKTRGQQVTLRCSSQSGHNTVSWYQQALGQGPQFIFQYYREEENGRGNFPPRFSGLQFPNYSSELNVNALELDDSALYLCASTPNSGRVVNEQFFGPGTRLTVL.

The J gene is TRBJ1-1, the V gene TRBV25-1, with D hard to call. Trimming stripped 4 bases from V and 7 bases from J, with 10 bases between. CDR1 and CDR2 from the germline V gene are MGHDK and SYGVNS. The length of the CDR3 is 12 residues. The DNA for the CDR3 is TGTGCCAGCAGTGCGGGTGTTGGTGAAGCTTTCTTT. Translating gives CASSAGVGEAFF.

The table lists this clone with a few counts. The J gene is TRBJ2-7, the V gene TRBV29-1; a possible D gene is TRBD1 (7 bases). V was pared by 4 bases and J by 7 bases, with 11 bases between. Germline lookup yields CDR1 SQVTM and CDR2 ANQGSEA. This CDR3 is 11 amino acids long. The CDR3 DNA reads TGCAGCGTTGCAGGGGGGAGGGAGCAGTACTTC. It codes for CSVAGGREQYF.

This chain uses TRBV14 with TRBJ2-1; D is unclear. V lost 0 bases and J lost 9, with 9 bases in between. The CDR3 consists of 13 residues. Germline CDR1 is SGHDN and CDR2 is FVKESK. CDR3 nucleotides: TGTGCCAGCAGCCAAGAACGTTGGACTGAGCAGTTCTTC. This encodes CASSQERWTEQFF.

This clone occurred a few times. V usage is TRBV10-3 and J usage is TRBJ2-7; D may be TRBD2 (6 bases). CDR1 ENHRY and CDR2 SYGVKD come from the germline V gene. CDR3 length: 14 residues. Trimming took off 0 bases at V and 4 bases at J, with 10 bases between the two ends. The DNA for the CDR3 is TGTGCCATCAGTGAGTCTAAGCTAGCGTACGAGCAGTACTTC. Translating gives CAISESKLAYEQYF.

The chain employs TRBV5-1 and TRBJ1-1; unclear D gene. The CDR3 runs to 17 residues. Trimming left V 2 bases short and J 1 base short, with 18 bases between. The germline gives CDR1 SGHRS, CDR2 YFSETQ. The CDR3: CASSFGGRAGPNTEAFF. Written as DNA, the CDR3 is TGCGCCAGCAGCTTCGGCGGCCGGGCAGGCCCGAACACTGAAGCTTTCTTT.

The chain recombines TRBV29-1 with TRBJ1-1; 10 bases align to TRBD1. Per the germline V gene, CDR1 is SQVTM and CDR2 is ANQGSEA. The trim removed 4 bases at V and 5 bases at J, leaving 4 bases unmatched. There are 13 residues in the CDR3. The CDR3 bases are TGCAGCGTTGGACCGGGACAGGGGACTGAAGCTTTCTTT. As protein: CSVGPGQGTEAFF. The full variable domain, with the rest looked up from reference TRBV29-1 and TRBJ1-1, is SAVISQKPSRDICQRGTSLTIQCQVDSQVTMMFWYRQQPGQSLTLIATANQGSEATYESGFVIDKFPISRPNLTFSTLTVSNMSPEDSSIYLCSVGPGQGTEAFFGQGTRLTVV.